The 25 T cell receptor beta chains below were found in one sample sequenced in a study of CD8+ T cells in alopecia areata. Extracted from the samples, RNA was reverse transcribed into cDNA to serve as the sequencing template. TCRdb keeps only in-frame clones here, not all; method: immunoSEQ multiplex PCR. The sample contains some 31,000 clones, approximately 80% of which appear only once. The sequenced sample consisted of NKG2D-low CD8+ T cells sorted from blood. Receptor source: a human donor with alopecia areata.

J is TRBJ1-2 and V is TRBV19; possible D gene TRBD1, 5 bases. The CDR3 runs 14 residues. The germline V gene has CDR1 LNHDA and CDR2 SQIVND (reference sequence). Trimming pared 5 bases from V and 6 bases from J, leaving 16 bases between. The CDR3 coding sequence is TGTGCCAGTAGTGCAACCGGGACGACCCATGGCTACACCTTC. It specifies CASSATGTTHGYTF.

In DNA form, the CDR3 reads TGTGCCAGCAGCCAAGCCCCCCTAGCGGGATACGAGCAGTACTTC. Its translation: CASSQAPLAGYEQYF. J is TRBJ2-7 and V is TRBV4-2, with 9 bases aligning to TRBD2. CDR3 length: 15 residues. V trimming: 1 base; J trimming: 4 bases; junction bases outside the gene matches: 5. Germline CDR1 is LGHNA and CDR2 is YNFKEQ.

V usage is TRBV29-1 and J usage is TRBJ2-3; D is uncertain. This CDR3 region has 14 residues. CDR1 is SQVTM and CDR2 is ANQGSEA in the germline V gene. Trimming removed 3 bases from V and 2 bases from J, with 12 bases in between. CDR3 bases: TGCAGCGTTGATATTGGCGGCACCACAGATACGCAGTATTTT. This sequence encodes CSVDIGGTTDTQYF.

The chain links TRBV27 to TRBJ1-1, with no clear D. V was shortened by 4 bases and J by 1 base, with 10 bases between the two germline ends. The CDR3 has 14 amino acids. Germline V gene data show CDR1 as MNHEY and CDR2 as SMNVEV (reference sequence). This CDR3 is CASSWTGANTEAFF. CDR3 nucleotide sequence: TGTGCCAGCAGTTGGACGGGTGCGAACACTGAAGCTTTCTTT.

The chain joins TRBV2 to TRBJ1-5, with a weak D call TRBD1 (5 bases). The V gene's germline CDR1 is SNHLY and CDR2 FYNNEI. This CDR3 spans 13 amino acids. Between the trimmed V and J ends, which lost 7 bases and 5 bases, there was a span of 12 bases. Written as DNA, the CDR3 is TGTGCCAGCAATGGGGCTGTCTATCAGCCCCAGCATTTT. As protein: CASNGAVYQPQHF.

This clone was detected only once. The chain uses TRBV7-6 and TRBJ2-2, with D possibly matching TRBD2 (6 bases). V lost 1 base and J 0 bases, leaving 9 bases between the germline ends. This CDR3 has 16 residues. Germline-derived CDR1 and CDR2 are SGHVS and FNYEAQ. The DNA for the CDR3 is TGTGCCAGCAGCTTAGTGGCGGGGACGAACACCGGGGAGCTGTTTTTT. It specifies CASSLVAGTNTGELFF. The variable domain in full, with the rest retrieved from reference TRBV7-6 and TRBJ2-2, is GAGVSQSPRYKVTKRGQDVALRCDPISGHVSLYWYRQALGQGPEFLTYFNYEAQQDKSGLPNDRFSAERPEGSISTLTIQRTEQRDSAMYRCASSLVAGTNTGELFFGEGSRLTVL.

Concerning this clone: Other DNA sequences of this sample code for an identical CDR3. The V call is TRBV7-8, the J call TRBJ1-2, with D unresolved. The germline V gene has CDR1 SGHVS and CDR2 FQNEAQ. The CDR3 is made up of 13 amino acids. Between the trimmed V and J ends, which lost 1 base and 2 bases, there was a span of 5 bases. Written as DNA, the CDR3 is TGTGCCAGCAGCTTAGTGGGGAACTATGGCTACACCTTC. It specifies CASSLVGNYGYTF.

CDR3 nucleotides: TGTGCCAGCAGCCCCTGGGAGGGGGCCTTGACAGATACGCAGTATTTT. Translated, it gives CASSPWEGALTDTQYF. The V gene is TRBV5-6, the J gene TRBJ2-3, with D possibly called TRBD1 or TRBD2 (7 bases each). In germline, CDR1 is SGHDT, CDR2 YYEEEE. The V end was cut by 4 bases, the J end by 3 bases, with 18 bases between. The CDR3 runs 16 residues.

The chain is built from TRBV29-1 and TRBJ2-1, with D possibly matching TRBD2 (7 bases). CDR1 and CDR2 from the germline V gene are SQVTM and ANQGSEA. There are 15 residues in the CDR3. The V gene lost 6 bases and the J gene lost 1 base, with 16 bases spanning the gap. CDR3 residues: CSVRGGAESYNEQFF. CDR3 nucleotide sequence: TGCAGCGTAAGGGGGGGGGCTGAGTCCTACAATGAGCAGTTCTTC.

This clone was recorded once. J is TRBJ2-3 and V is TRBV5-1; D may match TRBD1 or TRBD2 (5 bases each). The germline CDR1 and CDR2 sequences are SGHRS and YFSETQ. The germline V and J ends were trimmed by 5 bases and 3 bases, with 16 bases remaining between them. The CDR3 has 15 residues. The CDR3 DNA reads TGCGCCAGCAGTCCAACGGGACCGAGGACAGATACGCAGTATTTT. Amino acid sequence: CASSPTGPRTDTQYF.

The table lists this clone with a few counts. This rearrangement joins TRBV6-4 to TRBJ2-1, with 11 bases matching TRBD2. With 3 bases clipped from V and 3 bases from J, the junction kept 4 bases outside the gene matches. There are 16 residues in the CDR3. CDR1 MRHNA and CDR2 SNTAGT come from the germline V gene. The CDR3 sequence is CASSESTSGDYNEQFF. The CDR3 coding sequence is TGTGCCAGCAGTGAATCGACTAGCGGGGACTACAATGAGCAGTTCTTC.

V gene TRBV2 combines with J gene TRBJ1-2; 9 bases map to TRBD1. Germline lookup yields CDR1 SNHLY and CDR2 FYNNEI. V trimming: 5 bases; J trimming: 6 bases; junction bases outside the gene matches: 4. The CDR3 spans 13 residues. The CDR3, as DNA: TGTGCCAGCAGTTCGTGGACAGGGGATGGCTACACCTTC. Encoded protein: CASSSWTGDGYTF.

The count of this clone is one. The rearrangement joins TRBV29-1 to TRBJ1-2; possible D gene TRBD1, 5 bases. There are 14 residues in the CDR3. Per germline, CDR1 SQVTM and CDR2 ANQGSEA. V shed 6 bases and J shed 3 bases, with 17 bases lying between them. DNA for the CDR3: TGCAGCGTCCTACCTCCTGGGGGGGACTATGGCTACACCTTC. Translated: CSVLPPGGDYGYTF.

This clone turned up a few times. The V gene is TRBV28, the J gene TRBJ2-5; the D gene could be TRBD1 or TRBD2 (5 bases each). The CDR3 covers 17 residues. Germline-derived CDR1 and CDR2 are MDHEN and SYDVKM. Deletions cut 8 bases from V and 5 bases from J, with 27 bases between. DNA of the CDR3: TGTGCCAGCGGGCCATCACCGGGACGGACGGCTGCGGAGACCCAGTACTTC. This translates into CASGPSPGRTAAETQYF.

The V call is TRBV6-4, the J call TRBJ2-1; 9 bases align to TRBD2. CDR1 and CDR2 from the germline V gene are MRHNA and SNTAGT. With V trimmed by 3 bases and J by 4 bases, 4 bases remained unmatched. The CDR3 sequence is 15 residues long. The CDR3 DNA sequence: TGTGCCAGCAGTGAGTCTAGCGGGGAATACAATGAGCAGTTCTTC. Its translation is CASSESSGEYNEQFF.

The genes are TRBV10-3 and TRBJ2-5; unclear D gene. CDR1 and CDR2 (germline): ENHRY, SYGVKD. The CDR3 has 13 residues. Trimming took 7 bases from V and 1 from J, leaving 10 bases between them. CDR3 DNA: TGTGCCATCAATGCCGAAACCCAAGAGACCCAGTACTTC. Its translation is CAINAETQETQYF.

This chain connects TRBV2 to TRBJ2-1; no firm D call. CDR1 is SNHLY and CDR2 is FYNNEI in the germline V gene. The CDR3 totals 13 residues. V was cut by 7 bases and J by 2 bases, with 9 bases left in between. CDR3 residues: CASNFGAYNEQFF. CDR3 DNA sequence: TGTGCCAGCAATTTCGGTGCCTACAATGAGCAGTTCTTC. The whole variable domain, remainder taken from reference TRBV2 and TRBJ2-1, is EPEVTQTPSHQVTQMGQEVILRCVPISNHLYFYWYRQILGQKVEFLVSFYNNEISEKSEIFDDQFSVERPDGSNFTLKIRSTKLEDSAMYFCASNFGAYNEQFFGPGTRLTVL.

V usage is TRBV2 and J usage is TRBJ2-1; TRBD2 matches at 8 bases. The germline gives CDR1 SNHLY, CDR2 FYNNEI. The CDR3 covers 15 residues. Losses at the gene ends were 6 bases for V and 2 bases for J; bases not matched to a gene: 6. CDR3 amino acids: CASRDLAGAYNEQFF. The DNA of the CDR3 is TGTGCCAGCAGGGATCTAGCGGGTGCCTACAATGAGCAGTTCTTC.

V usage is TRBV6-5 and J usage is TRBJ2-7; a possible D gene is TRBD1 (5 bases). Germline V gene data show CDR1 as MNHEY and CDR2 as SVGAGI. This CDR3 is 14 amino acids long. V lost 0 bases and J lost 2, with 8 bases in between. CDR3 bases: TGTGCCAGCAGTTACTCGTCACAGGCCTACGAGCAGTACTTC. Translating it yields CASSYSSQAYEQYF.

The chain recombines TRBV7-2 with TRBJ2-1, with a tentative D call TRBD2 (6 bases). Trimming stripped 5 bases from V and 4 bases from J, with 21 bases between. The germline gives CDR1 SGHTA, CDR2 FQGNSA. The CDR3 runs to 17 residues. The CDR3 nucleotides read TGTGCCAGCAGCACACCAGGGAGCGGGCTTGGATACAATGAGCAGTTCTTC. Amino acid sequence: CASSTPGSGLGYNEQFF.

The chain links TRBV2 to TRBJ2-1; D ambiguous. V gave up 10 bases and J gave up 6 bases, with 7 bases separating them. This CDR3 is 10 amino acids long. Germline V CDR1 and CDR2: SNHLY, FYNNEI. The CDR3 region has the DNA TGTGCCAACCTAGGCAATGAGCAGTTCTTC. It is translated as CANLGNEQFF.

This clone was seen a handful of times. In DNA form, the CDR3 reads TGTGCCAGCAGCACTACTGAGGGGGATGAGCAGTTCTTC. Residues: CASSTTEGDEQFF. The V call is TRBV28, the J call TRBJ2-1; TRBD1 might be the D (6 bases). The germline V gene has CDR1 MDHEN and CDR2 SYDVKM. The CDR3 runs 13 residues. Trimming pared 6 bases from V and 8 bases from J, leaving 14 bases between.

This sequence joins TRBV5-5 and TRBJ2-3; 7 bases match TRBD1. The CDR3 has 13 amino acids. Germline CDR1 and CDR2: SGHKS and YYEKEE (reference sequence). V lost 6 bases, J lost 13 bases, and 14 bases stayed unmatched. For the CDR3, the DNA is TGTGCCAGCACCGAAACACCTATAGGACAGGAGTATTTT. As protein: CASTETPIGQEYF.

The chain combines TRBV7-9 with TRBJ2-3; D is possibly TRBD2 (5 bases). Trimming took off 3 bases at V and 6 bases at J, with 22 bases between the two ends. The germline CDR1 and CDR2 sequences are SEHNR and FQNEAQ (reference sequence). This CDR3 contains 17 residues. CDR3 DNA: TGTGCCAGCAGCTTCCCCCTTGACCGGGAAATTCGTGATACGCAGTATTTT. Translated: CASSFPLDREIRDTQYF.

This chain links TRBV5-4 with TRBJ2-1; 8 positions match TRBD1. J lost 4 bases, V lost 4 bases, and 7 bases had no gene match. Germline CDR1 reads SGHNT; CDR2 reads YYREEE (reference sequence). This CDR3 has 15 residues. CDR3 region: CASSRTGTGYNEQFF. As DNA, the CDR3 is TGTGCCAGCAGCCGAACCGGGACAGGATACAATGAGCAGTTCTTC. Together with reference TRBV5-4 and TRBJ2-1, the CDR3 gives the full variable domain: ETGVTQSPTHLIKTRGQQVTLRCSSQSGHNTVSWYQQALGQGPQFIFQYYREEENGRGNFPPRFSGLQFPNYSSELNVNALELDDSALYLCASSRTGTGYNEQFFGPGTRLTVL.